Described below is a single T cell receptor (beta chain) sequence and its context. Antigen specificity is unknown. This entry comes from a study of beta chain features in type 1 diabetes. This CDR3 contains 13 residues. Germline V lookup: CDR1 SQVTM, CDR2 ANQGSEA. The trim removed 5 bases at V and 5 bases at J, leaving 7 bases unmatched. The study, taken as a whole, reports: Fewer junction insertions and more nucleotide deletions appeared in type 1 diabetes patients. Among all four CD4+ subsets, Type 1 diabetes patients had TCRB CDR3s that were moderately but significantly shorter. Among patients, naive, central memory and Treg TCRB repertoires appeared more similar than among healthy donors. Sequencing the cDNA could make cells with high TCR expression show up more than they should.

Of the isolated RNA, all was reverse transcribed, and so the sequenced material was expressed TCRB transcripts. Libraries were prepared by immunoSEQ multiplex PCR; TCRdb keeps only in-frame clonotypes and omits some of them. The table records some 220,000 clones, 11% of them present only once. The V and J genes are TRBV29-1 and TRBJ1-2; 8 bases map to TRBD1. The receptor comes from a man aged 18 to 29 in good health. Material: central memory CD4+ T cells from blood. In nucleotides, the CDR3 is TGCAGCGTTATCGACAGGGGAGGATATGGCTACACCTTC. Its translation: CSVIDRGGYGYTF.